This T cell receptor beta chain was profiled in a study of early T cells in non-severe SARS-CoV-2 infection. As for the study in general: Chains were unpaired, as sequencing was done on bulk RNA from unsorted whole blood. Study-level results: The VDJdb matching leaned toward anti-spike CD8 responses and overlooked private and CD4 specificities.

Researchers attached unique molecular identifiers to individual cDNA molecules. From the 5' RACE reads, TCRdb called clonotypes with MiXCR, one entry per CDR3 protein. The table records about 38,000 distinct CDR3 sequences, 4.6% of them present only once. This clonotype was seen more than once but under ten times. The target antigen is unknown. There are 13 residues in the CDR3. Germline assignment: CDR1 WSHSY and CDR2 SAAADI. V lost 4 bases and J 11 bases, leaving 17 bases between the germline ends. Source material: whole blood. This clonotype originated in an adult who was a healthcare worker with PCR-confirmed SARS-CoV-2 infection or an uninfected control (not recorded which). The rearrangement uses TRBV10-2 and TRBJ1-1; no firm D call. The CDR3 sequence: CASSVLTESFAFF. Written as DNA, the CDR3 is TGCGCCAGCAGTGTCTTGACGGAGTCATTCGCTTTCTTT.